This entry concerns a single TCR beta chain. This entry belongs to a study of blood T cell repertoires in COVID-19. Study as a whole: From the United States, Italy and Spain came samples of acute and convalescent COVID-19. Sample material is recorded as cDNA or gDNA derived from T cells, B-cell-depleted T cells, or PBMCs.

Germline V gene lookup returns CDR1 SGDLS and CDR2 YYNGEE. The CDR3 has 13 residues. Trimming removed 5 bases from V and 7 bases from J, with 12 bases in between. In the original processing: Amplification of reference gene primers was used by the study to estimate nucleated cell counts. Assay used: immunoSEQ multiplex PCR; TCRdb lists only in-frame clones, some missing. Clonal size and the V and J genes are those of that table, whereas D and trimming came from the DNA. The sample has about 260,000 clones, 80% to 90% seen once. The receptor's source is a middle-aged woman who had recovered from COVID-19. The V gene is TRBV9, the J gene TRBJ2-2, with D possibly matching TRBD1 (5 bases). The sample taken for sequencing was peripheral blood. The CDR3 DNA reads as TGTGCCAGCAGTAGGGGTCATGGCGGGGAGCTGTTTTTT. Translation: CASSRGHGGELFF.